This TCR beta chain was sequenced for a study of blood T cell repertoires in COVID-19. As for the study in general: Collection of acute and convalescent COVID-19 samples took place in the United States, Italy and Spain. T cells, B-cell-depleted T cells, or PBMCs supplied cDNA or gDNA.

The V end was cut by 5 bases, the J end by 8 bases, with 15 bases between. This CDR3 contains 13 residues. Germline V gives CDR1 SGHVS, CDR2 FQNEAQ. Under the authors' procedure: Reference gene primer amplification gave nucleated cell count estimates. Only in-frame clones appear in the TCRdb table, and some are missing; sequencing was by immunoSEQ multiplex PCR. V, J and clone size derive from that table, while D and trimming were established from the DNA sequence. Of about 180,000 clones listed, 88% are singletons. Sequenced material: peripheral blood. This receptor was taken from a young woman with acute or convalescent COVID-19. J is TRBJ1-2 and V is TRBV7-8; tentatively, D is TRBD1 (6 bases). The CDR3 sequence: CASSEDRLAGYTF. The CDR3 DNA is TGTGCCAGCAGCGAAGACAGGTTAGCCGGCTACACCTTC.